This TCR beta chain appears in the sequencing data of a study of T cell responses to AZD1222 COVID-19 vaccine. This clone was observed once. The antigen is not known. Here immunoSEQ multiplex PCR was the method, and the copy in TCRdb shows in-frame clones only, minus some. The data show roughly 130,000 clones, 80% to 90% seen once. Germline V lookup: CDR1 SGHNT, CDR2 YYREEE (reference sequence). The length of the CDR3 is 17 residues. Germline trimming cut 0 bases from V and 2 bases from J; bases unmatched to any gene: 8. Study-wide results and limits: Clonal diversity was possibly underestimated, and white British individuals and females predominated among donors.

Sequenced here: peripheral blood, sampled on day 0 of AZD1222 vaccination. The clonotype comes from an adult in good health. This chain joins TRBV5-4 and TRBJ2-3, with 8 bases fitting TRBD2. The CDR3 coding sequence is TGTGCCAGCAGCTTGGGGGGTAGCGGGAACCCCACAGATACGCAGTATTTT. It codes for CASSLGGSGNPTDTQYF.